These T cell receptor beta chains were read from a single sample in a study of CD8 T cells in Susac syndrome. TCRdb ran MiXCR on the immunoSEQ multiplex PCR reads and lists one entry per CDR3 protein. The table records approximately 220,000 distinct CDR3 sequences, 95% of them present only once. The sequencing input was CD4+ T cells from PBMCs. Every receptor here comes from a human donor with multiple sclerosis. CDR3s include the opening cysteine and the closing phenylalanine or tryptophan. Fields, in order: D gene, clone size, CDR3 length, J gene, V gene, CDR3 DNA, CDR3 protein. The D gene is left open where the match is weak. Expanded clones get a size class; other rows say once, few or many, or leave the size out.

d_call: .; clone_size: .; cdr3_length: 15; j_call: TRBJ1-3; v_call: TRBV12-3/TRBV12-4; cdr3_nt: TGTGCCAGCAGTCCCAGGGTATTCCATGGAAACACCATATATTTT; cdr3_aa: CASSPRVFHGNTIYF
d_call: TRBD1; clone_size: .; cdr3_length: 15; j_call: TRBJ2-1; v_call: TRBV5-1; cdr3_nt: TGCGCCAGCAGCACAGACAGGGCCCTTTACAATGAGCAGTTCTTC; cdr3_aa: CASSTDRALYNEQFF
d_call: .; clone_size: .; cdr3_length: 16; j_call: TRBJ1-2; v_call: TRBV5-1; cdr3_nt: TGCGCCAGCAGCTTGGTATCGGGGGGAGAGGACTATGGCTACACCTTC; cdr3_aa: CASSLVSGGEDYGYTF
d_call: .; clone_size: .; cdr3_length: 16; j_call: TRBJ2-3; v_call: TRBV12-3/TRBV12-4; cdr3_nt: TGTGCCAGCAGACCTAATACCCCGGGACGCACAGATACGCAGTATTTT; cdr3_aa: CASRPNTPGRTDTQYF
d_call: .; clone_size: .; cdr3_length: 14; j_call: TRBJ2-1; v_call: TRBV20-1; cdr3_nt: TGCAGTGCACCCTCCGGGACTGGCTACAATGAGCAGTTCTTC; cdr3_aa: CSAPSGTGYNEQFF
d_call: TRBD2; clone_size: .; cdr3_length: 14; j_call: TRBJ2-3; v_call: TRBV2; cdr3_nt: TGTGCCAGCAGTTATGGACTAGTGGGAGATACGCAGTATTTT; cdr3_aa: CASSYGLVGDTQYF
d_call: .; clone_size: once; cdr3_length: 14; j_call: TRBJ1-2; v_call: TRBV2; cdr3_nt: TGTGCCAGCAGTGAAGGGCAGCTTAACTATGGCTACACCTTC; cdr3_aa: CASSEGQLNYGYTF
d_call: .; clone_size: .; cdr3_length: 12; j_call: TRBJ2-7; v_call: TRBV10-3; cdr3_nt: TGTGCCATCGGCACAGGAACCTACGAGCAGTACTTC; cdr3_aa: CAIGTGTYEQYF
d_call: .; clone_size: .; cdr3_length: 12; j_call: TRBJ1-2; v_call: TRBV5-6; cdr3_nt: TGTGCCAGCAGCTCACAGCCCTATGGCTACACCTTC; cdr3_aa: CASSSQPYGYTF
d_call: .; clone_size: .; cdr3_length: 13; j_call: TRBJ1-5; v_call: TRBV20-1; cdr3_nt: TGCAGTGCTTTCGGAGGGGCCGGTCAGCCCCAGCATTTT; cdr3_aa: CSAFGGAGQPQHF
d_call: .; clone_size: .; cdr3_length: 14; j_call: TRBJ1-6; v_call: TRBV27; cdr3_nt: TGTGCCAGCAGTTTATTACAGAATAATTCACCCCTCCACTTT; cdr3_aa: CASSLLQNNSPLHF
d_call: .; clone_size: .; cdr3_length: 13; j_call: TRBJ2-1; v_call: TRBV7-2; cdr3_nt: TGTGCCAGCAGCCGTAACCAGGGGGGAGAGCAGTTCTTC; cdr3_aa: CASSRNQGGEQFF
d_call: .; clone_size: once; cdr3_length: 13; j_call: TRBJ1-1; v_call: TRBV7-2; cdr3_nt: TGTGCCAGCAGCTTAAAGGTGAACACTGAAGCTTTCTTT; cdr3_aa: CASSLKVNTEAFF
d_call: .; clone_size: .; cdr3_length: 11; j_call: TRBJ2-7; v_call: TRBV12-3/TRBV12-4; cdr3_nt: TGTGCCAGCAGTTTACGGAGGGCGCAGTACTTC; cdr3_aa: CASSLRRAQYF
d_call: TRBD1; clone_size: few; cdr3_length: 13; j_call: TRBJ1-2; v_call: TRBV9; cdr3_nt: TGTGCCAGCAGCGCGGACAGGAACTATGGCTACACCTTC; cdr3_aa: CASSADRNYGYTF
d_call: TRBD2; clone_size: once; cdr3_length: 16; j_call: TRBJ2-1; v_call: TRBV25-1; cdr3_nt: TGTGCCAGCAGTGATAGAGTAGCGGGGTTGATGGATGAGCAGTTCTTC; cdr3_aa: CASSDRVAGLMDEQFF
d_call: .; clone_size: .; cdr3_length: 15; j_call: TRBJ2-1; v_call: TRBV5-4; cdr3_nt: TGTGCCAGCAGCTTGGGGGGACGGGACTACAATGAGCAGTTCTTC; cdr3_aa: CASSLGGRDYNEQFF
d_call: .; clone_size: .; cdr3_length: 12; j_call: TRBJ1-1; v_call: TRBV11-2; cdr3_nt: TGTGCCAGCGCCCGAGAGACCCTAGAAGCTTTCTTT; cdr3_aa: CASARETLEAFF
d_call: TRBD2; clone_size: .; cdr3_length: 14; j_call: TRBJ2-7; v_call: TRBV5-4; cdr3_nt: TGTGCCAGCAGCACCCAGCGGGGAACCTACGAGCAGTACTTC; cdr3_aa: CASSTQRGTYEQYF
d_call: .; clone_size: .; cdr3_length: 13; j_call: TRBJ2-1; v_call: TRBV29-1; cdr3_nt: TGCAGCGTCCGACCCCGGCTTTACAATGAGCAGTTCTTC; cdr3_aa: CSVRPRLYNEQFF
d_call: .; clone_size: .; cdr3_length: 10; j_call: TRBJ2-5; v_call: TRBV20-1; cdr3_nt: TGCAGTGGAATCGGAGAGACCCAGTACTTC; cdr3_aa: CSGIGETQYF
d_call: .; clone_size: .; cdr3_length: 15; j_call: TRBJ1-4; v_call: TRBV12-3/TRBV12-4; cdr3_nt: TGTGCCAGCACCTCCCCCGGTGCGGCTAATGAAAAACTGTTTTTT; cdr3_aa: CASTSPGAANEKLFF
d_call: .; clone_size: .; cdr3_length: 12; j_call: TRBJ2-5; v_call: TRBV9; cdr3_nt: TGTGCCAGCACGGGGGCGGGAGAGACCCAGTACTTC; cdr3_aa: CASTGAGETQYF
d_call: .; clone_size: .; cdr3_length: 14; j_call: TRBJ1-2; v_call: TRBV13; cdr3_nt: TGTGCCAGCAGCCCCTCAGGGCCAAACTATGGCTACACCTTC; cdr3_aa: CASSPSGPNYGYTF
d_call: .; clone_size: .; cdr3_length: 11; j_call: TRBJ2-5; v_call: TRBV20-1; cdr3_nt: TGCAGTGCTAGTAGTGTCGAGACCCAGTACTTC; cdr3_aa: CSASSVETQYF
d_call: TRBD2; clone_size: .; cdr3_length: 17; j_call: TRBJ2-3; v_call: TRBV24-1; cdr3_nt: TGTGCCCCCCGATCCCGCCCTAGCGGGGCCCGCACAGATACGCAGTATTTT; cdr3_aa: CAPRSRPSGARTDTQYF
d_call: .; clone_size: once; cdr3_length: 16; j_call: TRBJ1-2; v_call: TRBV5-1; cdr3_nt: TGCGCCAGCAGCTTGGTTGCGGCAGGGGTGATGAAAGGCTACACCTTC; cdr3_aa: CASSLVAAGVMKGYTF
d_call: .; clone_size: .; cdr3_length: 16; j_call: TRBJ1-5; v_call: TRBV12-3/TRBV12-4; cdr3_nt: TGTGCCAGCAGCTTTGACCCGGGGATCAGCAATCAGCCCCAGCATTTT; cdr3_aa: CASSFDPGISNQPQHF
d_call: TRBD1; clone_size: .; cdr3_length: 12; j_call: TRBJ2-3; v_call: TRBV2; cdr3_nt: TGTGCCAGCAGAGCAGGGGGCTATACGCAGTATTTT; cdr3_aa: CASRAGGYTQYF
d_call: .; clone_size: .; cdr3_length: 14; j_call: TRBJ2-2; v_call: TRBV30; cdr3_nt: TGTGCCTGGAGCCCGGGACTCAACACCGGGGAGCTGTTTTTT; cdr3_aa: CAWSPGLNTGELFF
d_call: TRBD1; clone_size: .; cdr3_length: 15; j_call: TRBJ1-1; v_call: TRBV7-9; cdr3_nt: TGTGCCAGCAGCTTGGGCACAGGGGTCAACACTGAAGCTTTCTTT; cdr3_aa: CASSLGTGVNTEAFF
d_call: TRBD1; clone_size: .; cdr3_length: 13; j_call: TRBJ1-5; v_call: TRBV30; cdr3_nt: TGTGCCTGGGAAACGGACAGGGGTCAGCCCCAGCATTTT; cdr3_aa: CAWETDRGQPQHF
d_call: .; clone_size: few; cdr3_length: 11; j_call: TRBJ2-3; v_call: TRBV7-2; cdr3_nt: TGTGCCAGCAGCTACACAGATACGCAGTATTTT; cdr3_aa: CASSYTDTQYF
d_call: .; clone_size: .; cdr3_length: 14; j_call: TRBJ1-1; v_call: TRBV5-1; cdr3_nt: TGCGCCAGCAGCGCCGGTTTCATGAACACTGAAGCTTTCTTT; cdr3_aa: CASSAGFMNTEAFF